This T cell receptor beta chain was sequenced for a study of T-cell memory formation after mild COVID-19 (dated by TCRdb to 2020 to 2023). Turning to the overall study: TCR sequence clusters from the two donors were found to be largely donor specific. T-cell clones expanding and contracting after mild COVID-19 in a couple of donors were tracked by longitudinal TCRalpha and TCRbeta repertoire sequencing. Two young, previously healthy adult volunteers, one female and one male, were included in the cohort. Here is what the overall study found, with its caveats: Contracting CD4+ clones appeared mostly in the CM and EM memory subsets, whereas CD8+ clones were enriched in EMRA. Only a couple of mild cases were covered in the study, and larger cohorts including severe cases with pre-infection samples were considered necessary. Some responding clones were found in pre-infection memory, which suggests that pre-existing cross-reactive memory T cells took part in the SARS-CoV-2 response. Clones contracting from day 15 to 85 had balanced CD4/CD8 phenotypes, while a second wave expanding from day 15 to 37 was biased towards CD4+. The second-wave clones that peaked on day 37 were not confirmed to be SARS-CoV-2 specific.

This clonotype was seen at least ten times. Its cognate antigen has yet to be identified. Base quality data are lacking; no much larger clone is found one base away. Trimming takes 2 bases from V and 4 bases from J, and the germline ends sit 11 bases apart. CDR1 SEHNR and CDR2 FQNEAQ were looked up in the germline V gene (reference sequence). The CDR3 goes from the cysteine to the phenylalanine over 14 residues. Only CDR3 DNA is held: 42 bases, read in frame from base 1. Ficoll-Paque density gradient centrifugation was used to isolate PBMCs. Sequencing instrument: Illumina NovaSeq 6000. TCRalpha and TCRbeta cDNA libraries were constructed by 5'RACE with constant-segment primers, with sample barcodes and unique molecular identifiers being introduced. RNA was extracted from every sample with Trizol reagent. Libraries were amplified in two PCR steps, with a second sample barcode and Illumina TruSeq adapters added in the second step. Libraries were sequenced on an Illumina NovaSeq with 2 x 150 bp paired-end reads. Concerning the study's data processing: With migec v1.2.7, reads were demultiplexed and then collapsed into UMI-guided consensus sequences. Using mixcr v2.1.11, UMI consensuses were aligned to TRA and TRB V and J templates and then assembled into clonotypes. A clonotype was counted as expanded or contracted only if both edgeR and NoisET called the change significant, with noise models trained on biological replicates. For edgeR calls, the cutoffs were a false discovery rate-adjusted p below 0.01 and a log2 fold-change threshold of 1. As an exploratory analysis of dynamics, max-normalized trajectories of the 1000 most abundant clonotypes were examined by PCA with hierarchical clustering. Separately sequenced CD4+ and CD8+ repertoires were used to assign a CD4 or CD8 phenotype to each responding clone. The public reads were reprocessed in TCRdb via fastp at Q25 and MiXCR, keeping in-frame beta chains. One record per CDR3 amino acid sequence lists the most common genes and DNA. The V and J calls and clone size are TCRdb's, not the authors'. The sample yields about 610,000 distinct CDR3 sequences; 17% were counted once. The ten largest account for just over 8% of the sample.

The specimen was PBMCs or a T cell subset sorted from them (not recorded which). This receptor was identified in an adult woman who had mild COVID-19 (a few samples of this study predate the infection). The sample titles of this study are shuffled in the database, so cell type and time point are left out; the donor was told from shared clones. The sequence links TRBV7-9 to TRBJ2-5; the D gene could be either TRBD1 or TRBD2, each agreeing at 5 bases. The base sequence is TGTGCCAGCAGCTTATCGGGGACGATAGAGACCCAGTACTTC. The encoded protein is CASSLSGTIETQYF.